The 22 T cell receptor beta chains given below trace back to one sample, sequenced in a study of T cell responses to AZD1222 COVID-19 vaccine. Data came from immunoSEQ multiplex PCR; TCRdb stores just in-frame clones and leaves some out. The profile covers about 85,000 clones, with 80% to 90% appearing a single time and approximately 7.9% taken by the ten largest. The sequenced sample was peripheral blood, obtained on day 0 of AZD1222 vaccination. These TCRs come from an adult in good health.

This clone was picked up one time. CDR3 amino acids: CASSPWGGSYEQYF. CDR3 nucleotide sequence: TGTGCCAGCAGCCCGTGGGGGGGGTCCTACGAGCAGTACTTC. The chain joins TRBV28 to TRBJ2-7; TRBD2 matches at 7 bases. Losses at the gene ends were 6 bases for V and 1 base for J; bases not matched to a gene: 6. Germline-derived CDR1 and CDR2 are MDHEN and SYDVKM. The CDR3 extends over 14 amino acids. The complete variable domain, with remaining parts taken from reference TRBV28 and TRBJ2-7, reads DVKVTQSSRYLVKRTGEKVFLECVQDMDHENMFWYRQDPGLGLRLIYFSYDVKMKEKGDIPEGYSVSREKKERFSLILESASTNQTSMYLCASSPWGGSYEQYFGPGTRLTVT.

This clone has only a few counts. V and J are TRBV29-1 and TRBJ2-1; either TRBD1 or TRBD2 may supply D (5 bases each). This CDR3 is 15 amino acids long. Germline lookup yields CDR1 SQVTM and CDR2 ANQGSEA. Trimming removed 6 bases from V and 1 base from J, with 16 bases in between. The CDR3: CSVAPGRTSYNEQFF. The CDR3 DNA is TGCAGCGTCGCACCGGGACGGACTTCCTACAATGAGCAGTTCTTC.

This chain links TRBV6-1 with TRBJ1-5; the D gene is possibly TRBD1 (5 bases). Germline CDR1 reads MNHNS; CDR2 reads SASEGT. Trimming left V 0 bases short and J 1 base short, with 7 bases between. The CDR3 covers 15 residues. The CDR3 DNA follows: TGTGCCAGCAGTGAAGCAGGGGAGAGCAATCAGCCCCAGCATTTT. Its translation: CASSEAGESNQPQHF.

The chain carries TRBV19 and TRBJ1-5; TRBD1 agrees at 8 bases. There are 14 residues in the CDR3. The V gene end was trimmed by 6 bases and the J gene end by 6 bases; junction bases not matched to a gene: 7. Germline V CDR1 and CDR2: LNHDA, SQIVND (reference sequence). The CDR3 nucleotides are TGTGCCAGTAGCGGAGGACAGGGTGGTCAGCCCCAGCATTTT. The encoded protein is CASSGGQGGQPQHF.

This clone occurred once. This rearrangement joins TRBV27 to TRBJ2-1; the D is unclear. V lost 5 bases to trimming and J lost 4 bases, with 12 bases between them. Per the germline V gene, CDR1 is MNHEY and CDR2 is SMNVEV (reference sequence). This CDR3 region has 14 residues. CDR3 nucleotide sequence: TGTGCCAGCAGTCTCTTCCCCTCTTACAATGAGCAGTTCTTC. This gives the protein CASSLFPSYNEQFF.

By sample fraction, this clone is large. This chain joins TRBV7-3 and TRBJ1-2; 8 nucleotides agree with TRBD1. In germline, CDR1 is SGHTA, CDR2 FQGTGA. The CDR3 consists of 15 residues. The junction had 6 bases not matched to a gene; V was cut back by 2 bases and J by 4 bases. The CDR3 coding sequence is TGTGCCAGCAGCTTATCAGGGGGCAGGAGCTATGGCTACACCTTC. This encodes CASSLSGGRSYGYTF.

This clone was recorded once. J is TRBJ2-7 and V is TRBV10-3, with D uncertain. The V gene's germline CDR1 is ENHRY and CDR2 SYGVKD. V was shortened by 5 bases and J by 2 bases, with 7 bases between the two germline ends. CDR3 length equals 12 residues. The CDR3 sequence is CAISSETYEQYF. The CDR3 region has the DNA TGTGCCATCAGTTCTGAAACCTACGAGCAGTACTTC.

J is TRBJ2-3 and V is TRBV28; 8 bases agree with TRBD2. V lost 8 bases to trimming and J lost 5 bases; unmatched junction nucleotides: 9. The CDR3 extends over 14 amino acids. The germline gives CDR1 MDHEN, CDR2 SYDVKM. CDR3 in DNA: TGTGCCAGCCACACGGGGGGGGTTGGAGATACGCAGTATTTT. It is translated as CASHTGGVGDTQYF.

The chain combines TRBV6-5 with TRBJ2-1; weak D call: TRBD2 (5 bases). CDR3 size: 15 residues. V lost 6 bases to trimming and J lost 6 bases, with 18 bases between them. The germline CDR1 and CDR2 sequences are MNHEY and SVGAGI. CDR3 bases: TGTGCCAGCAGCAACGGGTTCAGGAGGAGCAATGAGCAGTTCTTC. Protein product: CASSNGFRRSNEQFF.

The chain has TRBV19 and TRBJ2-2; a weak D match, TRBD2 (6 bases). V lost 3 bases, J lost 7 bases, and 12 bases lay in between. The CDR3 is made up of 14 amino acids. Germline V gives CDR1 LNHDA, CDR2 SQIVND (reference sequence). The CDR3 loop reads CASSMGTYGGELFF. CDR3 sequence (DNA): TGTGCCAGTAGTATGGGGACTTATGGCGGGGAGCTGTTTTTT.

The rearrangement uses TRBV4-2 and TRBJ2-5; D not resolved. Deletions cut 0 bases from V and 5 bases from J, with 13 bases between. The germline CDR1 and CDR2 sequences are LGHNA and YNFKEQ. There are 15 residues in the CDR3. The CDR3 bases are TGTGCCAGCAGCCAAGATCTGGATACACTGGAGACCCAGTACTTC. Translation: CASSQDLDTLETQYF.

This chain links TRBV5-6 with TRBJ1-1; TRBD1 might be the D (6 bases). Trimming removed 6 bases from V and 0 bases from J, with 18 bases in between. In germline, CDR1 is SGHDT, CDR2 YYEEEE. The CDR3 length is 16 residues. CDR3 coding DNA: TGTGCCAGCAACTACGGGGGGGCGTTTTTGAACACTGAAGCTTTCTTT. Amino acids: CASNYGGAFLNTEAFF.

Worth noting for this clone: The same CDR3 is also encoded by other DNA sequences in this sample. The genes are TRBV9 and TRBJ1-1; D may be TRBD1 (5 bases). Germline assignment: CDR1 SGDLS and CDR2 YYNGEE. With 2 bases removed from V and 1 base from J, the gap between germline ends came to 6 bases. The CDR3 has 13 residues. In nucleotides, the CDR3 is TGTGCCAGCAGCGTTCAGGGGAACACTGAAGCTTTCTTT. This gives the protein CASSVQGNTEAFF.

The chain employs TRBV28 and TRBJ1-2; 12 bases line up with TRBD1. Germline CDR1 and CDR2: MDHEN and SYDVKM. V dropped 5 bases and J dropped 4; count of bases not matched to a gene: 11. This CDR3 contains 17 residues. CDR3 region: CASSTSGTGGAGYGYTF. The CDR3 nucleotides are TGTGCCAGCAGTACATCCGGGACAGGGGGCGCGGGCTATGGCTACACCTTC.

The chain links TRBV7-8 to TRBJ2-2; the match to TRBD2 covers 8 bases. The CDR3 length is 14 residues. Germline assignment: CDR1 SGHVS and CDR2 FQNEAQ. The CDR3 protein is CAATRGGDTGELFF. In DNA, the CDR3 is TGTGCAGCTACCCGGGGGGGTGACACCGGGGAGCTGTTTTTT.

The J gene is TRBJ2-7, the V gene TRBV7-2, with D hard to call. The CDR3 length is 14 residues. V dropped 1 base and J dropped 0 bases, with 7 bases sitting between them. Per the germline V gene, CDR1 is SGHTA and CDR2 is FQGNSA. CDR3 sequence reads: CASSLERSSYEQYF. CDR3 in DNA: TGTGCCAGCAGCTTAGAACGGAGCTCCTACGAGCAGTACTTC.

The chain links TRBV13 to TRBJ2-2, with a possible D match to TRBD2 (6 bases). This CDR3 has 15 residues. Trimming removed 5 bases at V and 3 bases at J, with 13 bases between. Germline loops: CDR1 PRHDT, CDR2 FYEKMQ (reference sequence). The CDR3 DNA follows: TGTGCCAGCAGCCCTACAGGAGGGGACACCGGGGAGCTGTTTTTT. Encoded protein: CASSPTGGDTGELFF.

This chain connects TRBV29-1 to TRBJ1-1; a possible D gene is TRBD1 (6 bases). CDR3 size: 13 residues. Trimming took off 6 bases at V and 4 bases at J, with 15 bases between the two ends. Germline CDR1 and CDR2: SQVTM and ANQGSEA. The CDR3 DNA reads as TGCAGCGTCAAAACAGGGACGGGCACTGAAGCTTTCTTT. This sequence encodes CSVKTGTGTEAFF.

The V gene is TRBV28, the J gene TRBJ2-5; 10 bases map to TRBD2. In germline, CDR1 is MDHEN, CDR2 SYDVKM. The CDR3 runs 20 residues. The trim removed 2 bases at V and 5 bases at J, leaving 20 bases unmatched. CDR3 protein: CASSLRQREGHLISWETQYF. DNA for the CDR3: TGTGCCAGCAGTTTACGTCAGCGGGAGGGCCATCTTATCTCGTGGGAGACCCAGTACTTC.

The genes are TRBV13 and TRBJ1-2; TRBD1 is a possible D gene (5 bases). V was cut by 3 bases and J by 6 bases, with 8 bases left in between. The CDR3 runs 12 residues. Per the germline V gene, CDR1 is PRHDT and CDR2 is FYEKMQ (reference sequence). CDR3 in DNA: TGTGCCAGCAGCTTGGGGCGGAATGGCTACACCTTC. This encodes CASSLGRNGYTF.

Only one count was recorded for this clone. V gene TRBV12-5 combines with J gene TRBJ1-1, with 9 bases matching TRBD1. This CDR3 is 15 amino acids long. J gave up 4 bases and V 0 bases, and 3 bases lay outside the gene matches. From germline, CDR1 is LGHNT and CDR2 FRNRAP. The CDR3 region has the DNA TGTGCTAGTGGTTTGGTAACAGGGGGCATCACTGAAGCTTTCTTT. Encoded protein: CASGLVTGGITEAFF.

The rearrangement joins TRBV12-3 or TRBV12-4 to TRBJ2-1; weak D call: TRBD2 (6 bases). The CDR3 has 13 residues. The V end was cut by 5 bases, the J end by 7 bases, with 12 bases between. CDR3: CASSGNSGNEQFF. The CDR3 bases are TGTGCCAGCAGTGGTAACAGCGGGAATGAGCAGTTCTTC.